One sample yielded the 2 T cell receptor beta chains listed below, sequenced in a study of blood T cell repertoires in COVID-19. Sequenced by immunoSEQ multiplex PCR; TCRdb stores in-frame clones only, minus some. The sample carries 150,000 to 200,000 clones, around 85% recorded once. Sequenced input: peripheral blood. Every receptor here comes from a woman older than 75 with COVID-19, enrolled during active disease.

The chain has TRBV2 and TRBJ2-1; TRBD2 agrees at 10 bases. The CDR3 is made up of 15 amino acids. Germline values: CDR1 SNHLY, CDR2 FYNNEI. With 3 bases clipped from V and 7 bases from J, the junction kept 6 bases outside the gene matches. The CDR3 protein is CASSEASGSANEQFF. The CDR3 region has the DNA TGTGCCAGCAGTGAGGCTAGCGGGAGTGCGAATGAGCAGTTCTTC.

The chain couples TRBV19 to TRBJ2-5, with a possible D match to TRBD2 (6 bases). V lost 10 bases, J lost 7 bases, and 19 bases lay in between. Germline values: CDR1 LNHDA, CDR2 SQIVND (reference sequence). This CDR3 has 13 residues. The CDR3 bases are TGTGCCACAAAGGAGGACTTGGAGGGGACCCAGTACTTC. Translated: CATKEDLEGTQYF.